This T cell receptor beta chain was captured by sequencing in a study of siplizumab effects on memory and regulatory T cells. This table comes from immunoSEQ multiplex PCR, and its TCRdb copy is limited to in-frame clones, with some not included. The sample yields 70,000 to 100,000 clones, roughly 96% seen once. The CDR3 totals 12 residues. Germline CDR1 reads MNHEY; CDR2 reads SVGAGI. V lost 10 bases and J lost 4, with 11 bases in between. V is TRBV6-5 and J is TRBJ1-3, with D possibly being TRBD1 (5 bases). This clonotype originated in a human donor in good health. Sequenced material: naive CD4+ T cells sorted from blood. The CDR3 DNA reads as TGTGCCATCCGGGGGGAGGGAAACACCATATATTTT. This translates into CAIRGEGNTIYF.